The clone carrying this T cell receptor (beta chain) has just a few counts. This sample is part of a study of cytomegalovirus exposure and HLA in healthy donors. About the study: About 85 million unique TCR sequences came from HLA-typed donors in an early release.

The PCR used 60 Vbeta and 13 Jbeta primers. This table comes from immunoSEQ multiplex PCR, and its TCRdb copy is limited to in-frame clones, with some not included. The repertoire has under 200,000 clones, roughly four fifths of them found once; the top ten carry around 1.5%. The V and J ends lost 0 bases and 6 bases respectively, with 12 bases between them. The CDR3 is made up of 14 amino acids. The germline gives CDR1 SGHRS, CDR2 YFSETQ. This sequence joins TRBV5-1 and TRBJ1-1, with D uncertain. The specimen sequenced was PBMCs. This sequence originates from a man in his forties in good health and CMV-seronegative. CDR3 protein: CASSLDSRGPEAFF. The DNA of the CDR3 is TGCGCCAGCAGCTTGGACAGCAGAGGGCCTGAAGCTTTCTTT.